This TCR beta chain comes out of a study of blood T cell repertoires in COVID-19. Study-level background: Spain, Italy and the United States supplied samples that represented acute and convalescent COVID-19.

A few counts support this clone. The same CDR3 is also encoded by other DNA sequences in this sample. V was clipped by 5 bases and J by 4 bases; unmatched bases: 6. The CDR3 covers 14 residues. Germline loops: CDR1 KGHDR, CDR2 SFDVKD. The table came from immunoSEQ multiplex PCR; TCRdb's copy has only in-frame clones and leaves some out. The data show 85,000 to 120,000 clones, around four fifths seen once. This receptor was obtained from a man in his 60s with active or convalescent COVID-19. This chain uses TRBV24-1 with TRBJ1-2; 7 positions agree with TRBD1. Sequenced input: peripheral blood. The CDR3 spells CATSARQGSYGYTF. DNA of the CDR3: TGTGCCACCAGTGCCAGACAGGGATCCTATGGCTACACCTTC.